This T cell receptor beta chain is from a study of T cell repertoires in cytomegalovirus infection. Looking at the study overall: Matching HLA type, along with CMV infection, was indicated by public TCR beta signatures.

Worth noting for this clonotype: Its target is unknown.

Regarding the study as a whole: HLA-C-restricted CMV clonotypes gave the most frequent clonotype in two of eight donors.

After removal of 5 bases from V and 8 bases from J, the junction contained 12 bases not matched to a gene. The CDR3 contains 15 residues. CDR1 is SGHVS, CDR2 FNYEAQ, per germline. TCRdb re-called the reads with MiXCR, one entry per CDR3 protein. Of hundreds of thousands of distinct CDR3 sequences listed, more than 25% are singletons. The source was cultured CD8+ T cells from PBMCs, collected from culture after CMV antigen stimulation. This clonotype was obtained from a human donor in good health (CMV status not recorded). Some clones in this sample may be carry-over from other donors' samples. This chain uses TRBV7-6 with TRBJ2-1; 7 bases map to TRBD1. CDR3 protein: CASSHTGAPQYEQFF. DNA for the CDR3: TGTGCCAGCAGCCATACAGGGGCTCCACAATATGAGCAGTTCTTC.